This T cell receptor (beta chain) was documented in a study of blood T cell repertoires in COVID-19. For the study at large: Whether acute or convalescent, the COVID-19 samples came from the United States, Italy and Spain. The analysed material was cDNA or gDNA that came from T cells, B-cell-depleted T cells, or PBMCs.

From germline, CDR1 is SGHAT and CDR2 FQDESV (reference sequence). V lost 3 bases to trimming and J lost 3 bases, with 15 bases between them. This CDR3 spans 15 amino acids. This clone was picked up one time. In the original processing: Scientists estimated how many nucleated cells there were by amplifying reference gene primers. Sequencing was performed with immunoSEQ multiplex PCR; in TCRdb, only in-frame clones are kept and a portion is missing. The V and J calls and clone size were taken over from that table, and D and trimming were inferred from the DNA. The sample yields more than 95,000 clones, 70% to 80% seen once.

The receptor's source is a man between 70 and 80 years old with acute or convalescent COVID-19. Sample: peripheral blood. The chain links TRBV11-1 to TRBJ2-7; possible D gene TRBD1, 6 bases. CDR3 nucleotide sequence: TGTGCCAGCAGCTTCAAGGGGGACCACTACTACGAGCAGTACTTC. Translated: CASSFKGDHYYEQYF.